Below are 5 T cell receptor beta chains sequenced from a single sample in a study of blood T cell repertoires in COVID-19 (dated by TCRdb to between 2020 and 2021). Library preparation employed the immunoSEQ multiplex PCR assay. Sourced from immuneACCESS, this table was stored by TCRdb with only in-frame sequences that have V and J called. A share of the clones is absent; for the studies checked, an unresolved V gene accounts for under half, and the remainder has no known explanation. The sample table lists about 74,000 clones, around 88% of them with a count of one. Approximately 2% of the sample rests with the top ten. The sequenced material came from peripheral blood. These receptors all come from a woman aged 80 or older with active or convalescent COVID-19.

This sequence joins TRBV6-5 and TRBJ2-1; 7 bases are shared with TRBD1. The length of the CDR3 is 14 residues. Germline values: CDR1 MNHEY, CDR2 SVGAGI. J lost 7 bases, V lost 6 bases, and 9 bases had no gene match. The CDR3: CASRFRGRGNEQFF. DNA of the CDR3: TGTGCCAGCAGGTTCCGGGGCAGGGGGAATGAGCAGTTCTTC.

CDR3 amino acids: CASSQGDRAGTYEQYF. DNA of the CDR3: TGCGCCAGCAGCCAGGGTGACAGGGCCGGTACCTACGAGCAGTACTTC. The chain is built from TRBV4-3 and TRBJ2-7; 7 nucleotides agree with TRBD1. Germline V gene lookup returns CDR1 LGHNA and CDR2 YSLEER. Trimming at V came to 3 bases and at J to 2 bases, leaving 10 bases not matched to a gene. The CDR3 extends over 16 amino acids.

V and J are TRBV12-3 or TRBV12-4 and TRBJ1-4; 7 nucleotides align to TRBD1. The junction had 2 bases not matched to a gene; V was cut back by 6 bases and J by 4 bases. The CDR3 spans 13 residues. The CDR3 bases are TGTGCCAGCAGCAGACAGGGTAATGAAAAACTGTTTTTT. Its protein is CASSRQGNEKLFF.

The chain joins TRBV5-4 to TRBJ1-3; the D is unclear. With 1 base removed from V and 3 bases from J, the gap between germline ends came to 11 bases. The germline V gene has CDR1 SGHNT and CDR2 YYREEE (reference sequence). The CDR3 runs to 15 residues. CDR3 DNA: TGTGCCAGCAGCTTGATAGGAGGTGTTGGAAACACCATATATTTT. Its protein product is CASSLIGGVGNTIYF.

The V and J genes are TRBV5-4 and TRBJ2-2; 8 bases line up with TRBD2. The V and J ends lost 0 bases and 7 bases, in that order; junction bases with no gene match: 5. Germline V gene data show CDR1 as SGHNT and CDR2 as YYREEE (reference sequence). The CDR3 is made up of 15 amino acids. CDR3 DNA sequence: TGTGCCAGCAGCTTGGTCGGGAGGGCCATCGGGGAGCTGTTTTTT. Protein sequence: CASSLVGRAIGELFF.